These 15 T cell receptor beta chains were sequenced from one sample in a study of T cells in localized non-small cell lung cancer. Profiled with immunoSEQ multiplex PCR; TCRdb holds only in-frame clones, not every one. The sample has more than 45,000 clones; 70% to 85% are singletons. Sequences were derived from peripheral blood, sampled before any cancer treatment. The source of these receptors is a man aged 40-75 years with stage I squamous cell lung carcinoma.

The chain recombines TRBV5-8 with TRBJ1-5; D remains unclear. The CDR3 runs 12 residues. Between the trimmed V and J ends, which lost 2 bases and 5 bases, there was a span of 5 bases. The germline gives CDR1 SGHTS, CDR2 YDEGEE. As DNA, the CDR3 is TGTGCCAGCAGCTTCGATGATCAGCCCCAGCATTTT. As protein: CASSFDDQPQHF.

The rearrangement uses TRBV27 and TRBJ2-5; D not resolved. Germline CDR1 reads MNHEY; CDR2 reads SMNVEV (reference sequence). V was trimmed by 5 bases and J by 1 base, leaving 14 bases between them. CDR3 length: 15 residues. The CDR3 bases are TGTGCCAGCAGTCCCTTTTCCCGGGCCCAAGAGACCCAGTACTTC. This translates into CASSPFSRAQETQYF.

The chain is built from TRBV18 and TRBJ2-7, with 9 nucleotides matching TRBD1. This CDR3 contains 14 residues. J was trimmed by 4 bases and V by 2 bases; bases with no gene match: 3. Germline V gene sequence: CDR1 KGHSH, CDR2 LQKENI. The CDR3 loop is CASSPGDREYEQYF. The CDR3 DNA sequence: TGTGCCAGCTCACCAGGGGACAGGGAATACGAGCAGTACTTC.

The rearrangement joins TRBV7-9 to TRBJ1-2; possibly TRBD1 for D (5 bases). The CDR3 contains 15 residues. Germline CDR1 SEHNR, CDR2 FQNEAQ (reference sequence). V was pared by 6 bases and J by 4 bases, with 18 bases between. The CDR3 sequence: CASSRQGLLTYGYTF. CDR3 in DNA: TGTGCCAGCAGTCGTCAGGGACTTCTTACCTATGGCTACACCTTC.

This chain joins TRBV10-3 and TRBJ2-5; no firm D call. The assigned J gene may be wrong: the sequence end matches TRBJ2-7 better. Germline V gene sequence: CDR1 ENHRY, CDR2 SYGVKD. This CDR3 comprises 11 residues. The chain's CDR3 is CAISPSYEQYF. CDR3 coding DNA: TGTGCCATCAGCCCCTCCTACGAGCAGTACTTC.

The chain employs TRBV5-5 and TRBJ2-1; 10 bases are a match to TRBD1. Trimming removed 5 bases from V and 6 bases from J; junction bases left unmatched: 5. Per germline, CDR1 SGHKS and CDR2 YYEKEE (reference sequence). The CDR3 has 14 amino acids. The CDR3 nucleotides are TGTGCCAGCAGTTCGGACAGGGGGGGCAATGAGCAGTTCTTC. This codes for CASSSDRGGNEQFF.

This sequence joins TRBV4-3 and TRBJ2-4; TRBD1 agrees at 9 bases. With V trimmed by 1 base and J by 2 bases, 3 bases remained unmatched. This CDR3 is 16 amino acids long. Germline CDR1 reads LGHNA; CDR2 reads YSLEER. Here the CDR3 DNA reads TGCGCCAGCAGCCAAGGACAGGGGGGTACCAAAAACATTCAGTACTTC. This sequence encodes CASSQGQGGTKNIQYF.

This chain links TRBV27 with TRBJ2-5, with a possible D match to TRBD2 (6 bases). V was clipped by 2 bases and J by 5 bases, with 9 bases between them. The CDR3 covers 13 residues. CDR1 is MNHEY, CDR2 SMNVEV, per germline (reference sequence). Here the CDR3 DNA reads TGTGCCAGCAGTTTACGGGGGTCGGAGACCCAGTACTTC. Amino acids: CASSLRGSETQYF.

The CDR3 DNA reads as TGCGCCAGCAGCAAGAAGGACGGCTCCTACGAGCAGTACTTC. Protein sequence: CASSKKDGSYEQYF. The V call is TRBV4-1, the J call TRBJ2-7; D gene uncertain. The germline V gene has CDR1 MGHRA and CDR2 YSYEKL. This CDR3 contains 14 residues. The V and J ends lost 5 bases and 0 bases respectively, with 11 bases between them.

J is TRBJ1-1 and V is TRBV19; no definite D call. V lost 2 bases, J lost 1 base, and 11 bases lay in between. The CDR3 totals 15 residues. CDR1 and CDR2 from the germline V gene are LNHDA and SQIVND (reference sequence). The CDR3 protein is CASSISGSTNTEAFF. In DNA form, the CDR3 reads TGTGCCAGTAGTATATCTGGCAGTACGAACACTGAAGCTTTCTTT.

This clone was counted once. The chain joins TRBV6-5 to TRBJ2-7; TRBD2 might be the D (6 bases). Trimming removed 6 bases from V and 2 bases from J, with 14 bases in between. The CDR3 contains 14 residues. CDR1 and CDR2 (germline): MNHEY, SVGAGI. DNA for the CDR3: TGTGCCAGCAGGCACTCCGGGAGAACCTACGAGCAGTACTTC. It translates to CASRHSGRTYEQYF.

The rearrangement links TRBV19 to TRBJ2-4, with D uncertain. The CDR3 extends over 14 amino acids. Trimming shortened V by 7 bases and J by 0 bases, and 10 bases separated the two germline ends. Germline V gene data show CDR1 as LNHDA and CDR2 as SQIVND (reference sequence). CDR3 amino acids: CASKVKLAKNIQYF. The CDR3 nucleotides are TGTGCCAGTAAAGTAAAACTAGCCAAAAACATTCAGTACTTC. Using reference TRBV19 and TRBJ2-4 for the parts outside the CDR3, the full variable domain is DGGITQSPKYLFRKEGQNVTLSCEQNLNHDAMYWYRQDPGQGLRLIYYSQIVNDFQKGDIAEGYSVSREKKESFPLTVTSAQKNPTAFYLCASKVKLAKNIQYFGAGTRLSVL.

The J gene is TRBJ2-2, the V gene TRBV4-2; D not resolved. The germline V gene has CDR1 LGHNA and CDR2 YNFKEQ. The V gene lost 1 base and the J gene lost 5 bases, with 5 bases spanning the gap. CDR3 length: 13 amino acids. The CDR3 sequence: CASSQVATGELFF. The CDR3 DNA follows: TGTGCCAGCAGCCAAGTAGCTACCGGGGAGCTGTTTTTT.

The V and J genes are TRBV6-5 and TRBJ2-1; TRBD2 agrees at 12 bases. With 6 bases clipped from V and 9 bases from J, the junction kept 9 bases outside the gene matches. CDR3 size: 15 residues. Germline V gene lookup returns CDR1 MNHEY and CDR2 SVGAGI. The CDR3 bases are TGTGCCAGCAGACCCGGACTAGCGGGGAGAGGTGAGCAGTTCTTC. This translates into CASRPGLAGRGEQFF.

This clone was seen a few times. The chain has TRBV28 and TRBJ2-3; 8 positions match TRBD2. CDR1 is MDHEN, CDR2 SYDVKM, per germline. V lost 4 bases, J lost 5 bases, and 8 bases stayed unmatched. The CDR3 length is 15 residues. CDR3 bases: TGTGCCAGCAGTTCCCACGGGGGGGCAGGAGATACGCAGTATTTT. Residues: CASSSHGGAGDTQYF.